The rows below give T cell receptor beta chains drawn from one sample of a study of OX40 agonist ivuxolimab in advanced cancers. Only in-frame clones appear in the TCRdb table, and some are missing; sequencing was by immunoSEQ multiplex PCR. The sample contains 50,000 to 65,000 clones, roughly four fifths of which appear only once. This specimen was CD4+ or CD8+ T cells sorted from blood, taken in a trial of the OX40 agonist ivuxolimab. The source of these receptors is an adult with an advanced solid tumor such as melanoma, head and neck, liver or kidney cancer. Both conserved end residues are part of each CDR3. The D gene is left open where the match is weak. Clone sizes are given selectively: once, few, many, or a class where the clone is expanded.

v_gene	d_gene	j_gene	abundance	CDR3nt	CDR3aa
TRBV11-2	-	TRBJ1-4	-	TGTGCCAGCAGTTCGGTCGGGGGGACTAATGAAAAACTGTTTTTT	CASSSVGGTNEKLFF
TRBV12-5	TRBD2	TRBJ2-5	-	TGTGCTAGTGGTTCCCCTAGCGGGGATATGTCCCAGTACTTC	CASGSPSGDMSQYF
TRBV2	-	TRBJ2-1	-	TGTGCCAGCAGTGGATCCATAGGTAATGAGCAGTTCTTC	CASSGSIGNEQFF
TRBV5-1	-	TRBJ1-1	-	TGCGCCAGCAGCGTAGGGACGGCGAACACTGAAGCTTTCTTT	CASSVGTANTEAFF
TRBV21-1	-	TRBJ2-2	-	TGTGCCAGCAGCAATGGCGGGGATCCGAACACCGGGGAGCTGTTTTTT	CASSNGGDPNTGELFF
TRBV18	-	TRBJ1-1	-	TGTGCCAGCTCACCGGGACCGGGGGCCGGGAACACTGAAGCTTTCTTT	CASSPGPGAGNTEAFF
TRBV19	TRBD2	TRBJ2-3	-	TGTGCCAGTAGTATACGCCCTAGCGGGTACACAGATACGCAGTATTTT	CASSIRPSGYTDTQYF
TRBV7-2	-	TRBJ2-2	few	TGTGCCAGCAGCCACCCGAGGGACACCGGGGAGCTGTTTTTT	CASSHPRDTGELFF
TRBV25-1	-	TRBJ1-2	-	TGTGCCAGCAGTGGGGGACTGTCCATAGGCTACACCTTC	CASSGGLSIGYTF
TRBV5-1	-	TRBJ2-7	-	TGCGCCAGCAGCAAGGAGGGCTCGCCCCTCTACGAGCAGTACTTC	CASSKEGSPLYEQYF
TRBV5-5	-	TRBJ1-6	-	TGTGCCAGCAGCCAACTAGCGGGTAATTCACCCCTCCACTTT	CASSQLAGNSPLHF
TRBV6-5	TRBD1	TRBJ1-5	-	TGTGCCAGCAGTCGATCCGACAGGGGTGGTCAGCCCCAGCATTTT	CASSRSDRGGQPQHF
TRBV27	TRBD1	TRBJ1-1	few	TGTGCCAGCAGTTTGGGGGGGACAGTACACACTGAAGCTTTCTTT	CASSLGGTVHTEAFF
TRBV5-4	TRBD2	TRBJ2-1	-	TGTGCCAGCAGCCCCACCCAGCGGGGGGGAAATGAGCAGTTCTTC	CASSPTQRGGNEQFF
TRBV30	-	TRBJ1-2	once	TGTGCCTGGAGTGGGGGACTCTCTTATGGCTACACCTTC	CAWSGGLSYGYTF